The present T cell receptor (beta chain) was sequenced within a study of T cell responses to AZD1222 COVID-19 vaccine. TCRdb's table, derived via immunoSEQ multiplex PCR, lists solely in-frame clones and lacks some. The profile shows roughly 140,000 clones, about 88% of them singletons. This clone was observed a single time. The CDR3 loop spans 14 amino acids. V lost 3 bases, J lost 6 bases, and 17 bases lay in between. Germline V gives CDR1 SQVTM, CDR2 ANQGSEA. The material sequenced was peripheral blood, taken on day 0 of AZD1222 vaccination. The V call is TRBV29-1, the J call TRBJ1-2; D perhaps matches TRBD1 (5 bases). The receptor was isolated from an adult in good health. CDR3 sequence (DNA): TGCAGCGTTGATAGGGGACGGTTCCAGAATGGCTACACCTTC. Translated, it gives CSVDRGRFQNGYTF. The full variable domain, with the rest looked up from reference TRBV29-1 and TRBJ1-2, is SAVISQKPSRDICQRGTSLTIQCQVDSQVTMMFWYRQQPGQSLTLIATANQGSEATYESGFVIDKFPISRPNLTFSTLTVSNMSPEDSSIYLCSVDRGRFQNGYTFGSGTRLTVV.